The clone carrying this T cell receptor (beta chain) was seen many times. Its antigen is unknown. These data are taken from a study of cytotoxic CD8 clonotypes in ibrutinib-treated CLL. Whole-study context: The patients comprised about a dozen relapsed/refractory and around 14 treatment-naive cases, roughly 18 IGHV unmutated. Overall study findings and caveats: Baseline-level clonality went beyond age-matched healthy donors and moved in step with circulating CD8+ T-cell counts.

Germline V lookup: CDR1 SGHKS, CDR2 YYEKEE (reference sequence). The CDR3 is 15 residues long. Unmatched junction bases numbered 5, after V lost 0 bases and J lost 3 bases. The sequencing depth, 1 in 200,000 to 1 in 1 million T cells, was the target. Method: immunoSEQ multiplex PCR; TCRdb's copy keeps in-frame clones and lacks some. The sample consists of about 50,000 clones, 53% of them appearing once. The sequence came from a human donor with chronic lymphocytic leukemia. The specimen was PBMCs, collected after 12 months of ibrutinib treatment. The rearrangement links TRBV5-5 to TRBJ1-2; 7 bases match TRBD1. In DNA form, the CDR3 reads TGTGCCAGCAGCTTGGAGGGGGCACCATACTATGGCTACACCTTC. Protein: CASSLEGAPYYGYTF.